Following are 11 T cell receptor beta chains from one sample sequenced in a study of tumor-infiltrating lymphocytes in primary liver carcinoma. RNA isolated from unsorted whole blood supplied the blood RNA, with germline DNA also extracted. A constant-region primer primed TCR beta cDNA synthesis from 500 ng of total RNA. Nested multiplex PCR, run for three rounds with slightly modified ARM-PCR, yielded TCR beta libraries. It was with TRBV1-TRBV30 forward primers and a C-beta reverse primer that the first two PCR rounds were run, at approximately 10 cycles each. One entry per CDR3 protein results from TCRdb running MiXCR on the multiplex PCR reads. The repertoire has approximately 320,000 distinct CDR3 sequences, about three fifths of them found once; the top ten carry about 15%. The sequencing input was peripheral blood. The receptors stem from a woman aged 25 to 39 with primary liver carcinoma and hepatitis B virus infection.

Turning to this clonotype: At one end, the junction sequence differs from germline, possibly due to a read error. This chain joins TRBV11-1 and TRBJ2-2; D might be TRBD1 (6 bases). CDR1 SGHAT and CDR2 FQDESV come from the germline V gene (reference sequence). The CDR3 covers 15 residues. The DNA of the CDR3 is TGTGCCAGCAGCACGCCGGTGGGAAGGCACAGGGAACTGTTTTTT. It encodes CASSTPVGRHRELFF.

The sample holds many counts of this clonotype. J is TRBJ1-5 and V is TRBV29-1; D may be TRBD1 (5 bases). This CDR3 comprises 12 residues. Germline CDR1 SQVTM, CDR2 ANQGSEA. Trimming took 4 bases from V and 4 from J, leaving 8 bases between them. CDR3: CSVVWGNQPQHF. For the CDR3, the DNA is TGCAGCGTTGTATGGGGGAATCAGCCCCAGCATTTT.

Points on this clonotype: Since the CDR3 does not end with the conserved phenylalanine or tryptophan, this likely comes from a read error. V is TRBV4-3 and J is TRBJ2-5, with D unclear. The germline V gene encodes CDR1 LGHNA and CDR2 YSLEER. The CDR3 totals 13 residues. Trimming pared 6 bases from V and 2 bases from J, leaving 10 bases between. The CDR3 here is CASSPQAQETQYL. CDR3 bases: TGCGCCAGCAGTCCCCAGGCTCAAGAGACCCAGTACTTA.

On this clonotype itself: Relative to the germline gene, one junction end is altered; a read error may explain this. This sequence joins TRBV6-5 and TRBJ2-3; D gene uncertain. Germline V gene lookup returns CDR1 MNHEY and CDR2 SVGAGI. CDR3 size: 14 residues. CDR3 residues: CASSGRLKADTQCF. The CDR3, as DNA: TGTGCCAGCAGTGGTCGGCTAAAGGCAGATACGCAGTGTTTT.

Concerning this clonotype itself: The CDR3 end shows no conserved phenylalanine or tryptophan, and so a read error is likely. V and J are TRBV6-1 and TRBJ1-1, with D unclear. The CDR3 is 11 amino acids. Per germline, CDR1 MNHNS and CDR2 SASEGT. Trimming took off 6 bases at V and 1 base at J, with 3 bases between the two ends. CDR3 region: CASRENTEAFL. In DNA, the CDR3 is TGTGCCAGCAGAGAGAACACTGAAGCTTTCCTT.

CDR3 region: CASSLRLGYQEQFF. The CDR3 DNA is TGCGCCAGCAGTCTTAGACTTGGCTATCAAGAGCAGTTCTTC. V is TRBV10-1 and J is TRBJ2-1; D remains unclear. Germline values: CDR1 WNHNN, CDR2 SYGVQD (reference sequence). This CDR3 has 14 amino acids. V was shortened by 5 bases and J by 10 bases, with 18 bases between the two germline ends.

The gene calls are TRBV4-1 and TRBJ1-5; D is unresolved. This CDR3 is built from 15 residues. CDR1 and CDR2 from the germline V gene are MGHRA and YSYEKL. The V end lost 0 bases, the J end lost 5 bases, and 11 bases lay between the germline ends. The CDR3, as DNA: TGCGCCAGCAGCCAAGAGGGAGGGTTGGATCAGCCCCAGCATTTT. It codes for CASSQEGGLDQPQHF.

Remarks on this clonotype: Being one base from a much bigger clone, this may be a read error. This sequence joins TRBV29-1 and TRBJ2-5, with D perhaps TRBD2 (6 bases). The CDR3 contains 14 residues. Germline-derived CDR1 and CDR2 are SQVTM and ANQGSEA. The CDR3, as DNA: TGCAGCGTTGAGGGGACTCCAAGAGTGGAGACCCAGAACTTC. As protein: CSVEGTPRVETQNF. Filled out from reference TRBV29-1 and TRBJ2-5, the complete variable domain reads SAVISQKPSRDICQRGTSLTIQCQVDSQVTMMFWYRQQPGQSLTLIATANQGSEATYESGFVIDKFPISRPNLTFSTLTVSNMSPEDSSIYLCSVEGTPRVETQNFGPGTRLLVL.

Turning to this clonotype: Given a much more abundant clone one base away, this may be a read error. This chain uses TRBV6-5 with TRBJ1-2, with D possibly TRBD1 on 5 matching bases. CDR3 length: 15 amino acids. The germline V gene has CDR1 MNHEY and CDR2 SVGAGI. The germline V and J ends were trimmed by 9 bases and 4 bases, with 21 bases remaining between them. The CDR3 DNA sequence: TGTGCCAGGAGGCCGGCCACCTTGGGGGTCTATGGCTACACCTTC. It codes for CARRPATLGVYGYTF.

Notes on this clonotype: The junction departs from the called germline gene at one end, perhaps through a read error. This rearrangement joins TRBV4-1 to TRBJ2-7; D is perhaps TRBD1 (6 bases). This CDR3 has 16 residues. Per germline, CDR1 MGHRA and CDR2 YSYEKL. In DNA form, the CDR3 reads TGCGTCAGCAACCAAGATCCCCGGAACAGGGTCCACGAGCAGTACTTC. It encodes CVSNQDPRNRVHEQYF.

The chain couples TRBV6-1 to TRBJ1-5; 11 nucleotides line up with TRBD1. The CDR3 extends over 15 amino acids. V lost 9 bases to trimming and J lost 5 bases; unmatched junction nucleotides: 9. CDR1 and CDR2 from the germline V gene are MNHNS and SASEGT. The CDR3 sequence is CARSKGQGAHQPQHF. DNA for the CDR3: TGTGCCAGGAGTAAAGGACAGGGGGCGCATCAGCCCCAGCATTTT.